This T cell receptor beta chain was documented in a study of OX40 agonist ivuxolimab in advanced cancers. As for the study in general: The study reported partial responses in three patients: one hepatocellular carcinoma, two cutaneous melanoma. Whole-study results and caveats: Expanded peripheral T-cell antigen specificity went undetermined.

V lost 6 bases and J 1 base, leaving 11 bases between the germline ends. Germline V gene data show CDR1 as MNHEY and CDR2 as SVGAGI. The CDR3 has 14 amino acids. Method: immunoSEQ multiplex PCR; TCRdb's copy keeps in-frame clones and lacks some. The table shows around 36,000 clones, with roughly nine tenths occurring only once. Of note for this clone: Its antigen is still unknown.

The gene calls are TRBV6-5 and TRBJ2-3; D not certain. The TCR sequence derives from an adult with an advanced solid tumor such as melanoma, head and neck, liver or kidney cancer. The sample consisted of CD4+ or CD8+ T cells sorted from blood, taken in a trial of the OX40 agonist ivuxolimab. Here the CDR3 reads CASSPSGGTDTQYF. The DNA for the CDR3 is TGTGCCAGCAGCCCCTCGGGTGGCACAGATACGCAGTATTTT.